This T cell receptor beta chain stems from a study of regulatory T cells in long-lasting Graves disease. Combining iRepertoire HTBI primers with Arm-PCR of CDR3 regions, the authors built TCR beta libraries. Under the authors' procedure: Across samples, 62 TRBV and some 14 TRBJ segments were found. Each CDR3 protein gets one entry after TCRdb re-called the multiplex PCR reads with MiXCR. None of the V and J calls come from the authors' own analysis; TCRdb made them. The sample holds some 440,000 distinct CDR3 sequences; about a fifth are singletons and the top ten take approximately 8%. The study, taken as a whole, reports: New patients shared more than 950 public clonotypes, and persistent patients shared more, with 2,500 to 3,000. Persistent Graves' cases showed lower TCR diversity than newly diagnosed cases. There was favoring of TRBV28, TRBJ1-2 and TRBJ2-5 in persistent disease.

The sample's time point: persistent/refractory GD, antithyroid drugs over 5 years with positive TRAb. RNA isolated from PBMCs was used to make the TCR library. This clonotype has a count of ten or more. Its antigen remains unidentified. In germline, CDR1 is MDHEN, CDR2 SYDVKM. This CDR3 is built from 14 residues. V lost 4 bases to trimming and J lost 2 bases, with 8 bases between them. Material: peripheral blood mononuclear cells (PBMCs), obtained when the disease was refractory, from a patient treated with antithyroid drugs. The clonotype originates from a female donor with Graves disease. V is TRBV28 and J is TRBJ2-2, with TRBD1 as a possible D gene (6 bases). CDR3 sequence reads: CASSWGQNTGELFF. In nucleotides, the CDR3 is TGTGCCAGCAGTTGGGGGCAAAACACCGGGGAGCTGTTTTTT.